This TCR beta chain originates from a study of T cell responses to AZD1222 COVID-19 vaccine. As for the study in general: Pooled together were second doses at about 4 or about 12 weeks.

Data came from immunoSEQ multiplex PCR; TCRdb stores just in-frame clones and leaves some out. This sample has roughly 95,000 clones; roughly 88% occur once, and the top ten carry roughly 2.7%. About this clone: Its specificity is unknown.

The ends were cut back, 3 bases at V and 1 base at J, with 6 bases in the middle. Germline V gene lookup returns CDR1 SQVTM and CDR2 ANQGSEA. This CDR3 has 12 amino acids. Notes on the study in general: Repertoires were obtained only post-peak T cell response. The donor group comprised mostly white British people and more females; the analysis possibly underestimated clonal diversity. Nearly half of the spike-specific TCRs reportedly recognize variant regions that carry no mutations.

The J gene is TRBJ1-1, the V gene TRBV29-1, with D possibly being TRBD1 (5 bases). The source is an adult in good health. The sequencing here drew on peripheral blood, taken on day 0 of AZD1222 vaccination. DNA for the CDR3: TGCAGCGTTGAGGGGGGGAACACTGAAGCTTTCTTT. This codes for CSVEGGNTEAFF.